Sequencing of this TCR beta chain was carried out in a study of blood T cell repertoires in COVID-19. Study summary: Acute and convalescent COVID-19 specimens originated in the United States, Italy and Spain. The cDNA or gDNA used as material had been derived from T cells, B-cell-depleted T cells, or PBMCs.

Source study methods: Amplified reference gene primers provided the basis for estimating nucleated cell counts. Method: immunoSEQ multiplex PCR; TCRdb's copy keeps in-frame clones and lacks some. The V and J calls and the clone size are those of that table, but D and trimming were determined from the DNA. The sample records roughly 200,000 clones, over 80% being singletons. One Seattle source followed patients from active infection through their disease course. The source material was peripheral blood. This TCR derives from a woman between 35 and 50 years old with COVID-19, enrolled during active disease.

The CDR3 bases are TGTGCCAGTAGTAGGACAGACGGAGGCGAGCAGTACTTC. As protein: CASSRTDGGEQYF. The gene calls are TRBV19 and TRBJ2-7, with a tentative D call TRBD1 (6 bases). Deletions cut 4 bases from V and 6 bases from J, with 13 bases between. Germline CDR1 LNHDA, CDR2 SQIVND (reference sequence). The CDR3 consists of 13 residues. The variable domain in full, completed from reference TRBV19 and TRBJ2-7, reads DGGITQSPKYLFRKEGQNVTLSCEQNLNHDAMYWYRQDPGQGLRLIYYSQIVNDFQKGDIAEGYSVSREKKESFPLTVTSAQKNPTAFYLCASSRTDGGEQYFGPGTRLTVT.